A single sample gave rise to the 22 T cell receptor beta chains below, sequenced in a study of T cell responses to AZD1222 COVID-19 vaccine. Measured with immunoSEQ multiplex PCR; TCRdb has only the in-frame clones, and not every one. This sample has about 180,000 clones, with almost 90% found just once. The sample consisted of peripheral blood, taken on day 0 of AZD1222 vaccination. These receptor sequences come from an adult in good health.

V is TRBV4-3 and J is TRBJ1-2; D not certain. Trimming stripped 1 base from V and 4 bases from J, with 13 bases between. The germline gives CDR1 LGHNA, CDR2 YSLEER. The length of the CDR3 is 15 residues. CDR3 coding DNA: TGCGCCAGCAGCCAAGGCCCCGGCGGCTTCTATGGCTACACCTTC. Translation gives CASSQGPGGFYGYTF.

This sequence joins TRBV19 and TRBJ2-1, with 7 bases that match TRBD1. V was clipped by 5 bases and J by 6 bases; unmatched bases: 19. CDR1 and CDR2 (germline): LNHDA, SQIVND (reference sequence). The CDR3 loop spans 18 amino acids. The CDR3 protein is CASSANRGADVWTNEQFF. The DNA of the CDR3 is TGTGCCAGTAGTGCAAACAGGGGTGCAGATGTCTGGACCAATGAGCAGTTCTTC.

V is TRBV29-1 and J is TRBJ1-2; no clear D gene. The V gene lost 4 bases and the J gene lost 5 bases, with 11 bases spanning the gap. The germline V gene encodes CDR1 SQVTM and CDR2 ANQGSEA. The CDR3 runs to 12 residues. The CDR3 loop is CSVAGTDYGYTF. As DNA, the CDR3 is TGCAGCGTTGCAGGCACGGATTATGGCTACACCTTC.

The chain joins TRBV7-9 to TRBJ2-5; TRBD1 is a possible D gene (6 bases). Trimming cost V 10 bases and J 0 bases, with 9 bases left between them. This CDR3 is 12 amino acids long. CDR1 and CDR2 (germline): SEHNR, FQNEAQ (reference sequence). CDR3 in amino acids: CATWTDQETQYF. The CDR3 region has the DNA TGTGCCACCTGGACAGACCAAGAGACCCAGTACTTC. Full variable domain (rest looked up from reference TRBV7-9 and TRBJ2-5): DTGVSQNPRHKITKRGQNVTFRCDPISEHNRLYWYRQTLGQGPEFLTYFQNEAQLEKSRLLSDRFSAERPKGSFSTLEIQRTEQGDSAMYLCATWTDQETQYFGPGTRLLVL.

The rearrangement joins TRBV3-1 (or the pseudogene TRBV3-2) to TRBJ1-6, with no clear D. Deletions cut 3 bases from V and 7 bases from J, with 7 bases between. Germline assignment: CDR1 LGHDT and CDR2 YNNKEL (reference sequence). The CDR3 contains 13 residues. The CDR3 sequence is CASSQVDNSPLHF. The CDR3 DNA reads TGTGCCAGCAGCCAGGTCGACAATTCACCCCTCCACTTT.

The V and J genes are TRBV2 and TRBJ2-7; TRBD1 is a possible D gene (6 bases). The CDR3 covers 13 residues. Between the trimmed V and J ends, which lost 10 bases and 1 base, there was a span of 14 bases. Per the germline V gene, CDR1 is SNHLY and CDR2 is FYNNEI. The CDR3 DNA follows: TGTGCCAACGTGGACAGAACATCCTACGAGCAGTACTTC. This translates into CANVDRTSYEQYF. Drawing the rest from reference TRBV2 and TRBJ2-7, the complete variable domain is EPEVTQTPSHQVTQMGQEVILRCVPISNHLYFYWYRQILGQKVEFLVSFYNNEISEKSEIFDDQFSVERPDGSNFTLKIRSTKLEDSAMYFCANVDRTSYEQYFGPGTRLTVT.

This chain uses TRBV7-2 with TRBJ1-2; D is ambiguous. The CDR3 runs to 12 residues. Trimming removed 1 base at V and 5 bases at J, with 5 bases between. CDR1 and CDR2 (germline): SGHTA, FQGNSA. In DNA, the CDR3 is TGTGCCAGCAGCTTAGTGCGGTATGGCTACACCTTC. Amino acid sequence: CASSLVRYGYTF.

The CDR3 protein is CASSFPRQGASETQYF. The CDR3 DNA reads as TGTGCCAGCAGCTTCCCGAGACAGGGGGCTTCAGAGACCCAGTACTTC. The chain is built from TRBV5-4 and TRBJ2-5; TRBD1 agrees at 10 bases. Looked up from germline, CDR1 is SGHNT and CDR2 is YYREEE (reference sequence). V gave up 2 bases and J gave up 4 bases; unmatched junction bases: 8. CDR3 length: 16 residues.

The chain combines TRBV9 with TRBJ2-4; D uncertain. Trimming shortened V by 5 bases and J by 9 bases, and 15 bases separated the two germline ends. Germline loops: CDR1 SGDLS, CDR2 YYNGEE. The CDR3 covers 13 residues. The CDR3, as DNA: TGTGCCAGCAGTCCAGTAGCCGGCGGCATTCAGTACTTC. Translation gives CASSPVAGGIQYF.

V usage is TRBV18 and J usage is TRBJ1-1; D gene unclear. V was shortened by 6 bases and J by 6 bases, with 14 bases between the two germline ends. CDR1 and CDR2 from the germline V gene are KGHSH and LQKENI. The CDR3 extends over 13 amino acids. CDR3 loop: CASSLKSLAEAFF. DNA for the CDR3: TGTGCCAGCTCGCTTAAGAGTCTAGCTGAAGCTTTCTTT.

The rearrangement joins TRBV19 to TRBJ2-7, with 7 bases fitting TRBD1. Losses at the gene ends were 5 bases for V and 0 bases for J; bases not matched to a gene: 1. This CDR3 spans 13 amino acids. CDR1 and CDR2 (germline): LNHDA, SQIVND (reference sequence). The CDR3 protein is CASSGDSSYEQYF. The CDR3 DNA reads TGTGCCAGTAGTGGGGACAGCTCCTACGAGCAGTACTTC.

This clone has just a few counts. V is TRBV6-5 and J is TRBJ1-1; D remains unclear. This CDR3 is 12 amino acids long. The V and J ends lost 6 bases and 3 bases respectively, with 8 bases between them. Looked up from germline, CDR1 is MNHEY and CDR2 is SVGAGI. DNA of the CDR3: TGTGCCAGCAGCCCCGGGTACACTGAAGCTTTCTTT. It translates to CASSPGYTEAFF.

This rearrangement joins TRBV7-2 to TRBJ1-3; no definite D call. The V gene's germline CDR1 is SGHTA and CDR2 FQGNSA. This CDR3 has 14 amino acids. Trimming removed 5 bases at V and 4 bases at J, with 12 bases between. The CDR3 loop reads CASSTQVGGNTIYF. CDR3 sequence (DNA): TGTGCCAGCAGCACCCAAGTGGGGGGAAACACCATATATTTT.

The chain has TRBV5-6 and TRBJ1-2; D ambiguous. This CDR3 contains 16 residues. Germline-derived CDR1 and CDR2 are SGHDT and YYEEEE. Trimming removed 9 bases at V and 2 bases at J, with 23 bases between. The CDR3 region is CATFLGPTHLNYGYTF. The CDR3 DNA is TGTGCCACCTTTCTCGGCCCTACTCATTTAAACTATGGCTACACCTTC.

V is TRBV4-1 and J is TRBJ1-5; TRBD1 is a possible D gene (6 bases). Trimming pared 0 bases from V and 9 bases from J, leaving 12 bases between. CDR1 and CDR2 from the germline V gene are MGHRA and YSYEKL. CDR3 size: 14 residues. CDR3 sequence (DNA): TGCGCCAGCAGCCAAGATAGGGGGTGGCCGCCCCAGCATTTT. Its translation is CASSQDRGWPPQHF.

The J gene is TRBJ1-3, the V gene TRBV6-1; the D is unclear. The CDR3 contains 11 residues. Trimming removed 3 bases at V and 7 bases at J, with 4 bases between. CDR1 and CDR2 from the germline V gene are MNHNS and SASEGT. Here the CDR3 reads CASSDQNTIYF. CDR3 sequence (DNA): TGTGCCAGCAGTGACCAGAACACCATATATTTT.

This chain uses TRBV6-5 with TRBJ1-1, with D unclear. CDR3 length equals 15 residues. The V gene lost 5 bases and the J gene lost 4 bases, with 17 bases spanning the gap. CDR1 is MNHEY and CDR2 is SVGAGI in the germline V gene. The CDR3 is CASSNPSGGTTEAFF. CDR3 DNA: TGTGCCAGCAGTAACCCCTCAGGTGGTACCACTGAAGCTTTCTTT.

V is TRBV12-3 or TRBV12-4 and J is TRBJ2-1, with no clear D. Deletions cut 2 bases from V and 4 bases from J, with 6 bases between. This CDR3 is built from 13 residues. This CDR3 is CASSLIRYNEQFF. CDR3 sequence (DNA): TGTGCCAGCAGTTTAATCAGGTACAATGAGCAGTTCTTC.

The CDR3 DNA reads TGTGCCAGCAGTTCTCGCGGGGGTCCCTCAAGTACGCAGTATTTT. Amino acid sequence: CASSSRGGPSSTQYF. This chain links TRBV6-5 with TRBJ2-3; 7 bases are a match to TRBD2. J was trimmed by 8 bases and V by 4 bases; bases with no gene match: 12. Germline V lookup: CDR1 MNHEY, CDR2 SVGAGI. The CDR3 loop spans 15 amino acids.

CDR3 residues: CASGQPQRNEQFF. The CDR3 DNA reads as TGTGCCAGCGGCCAACCCCAAAGAAATGAGCAGTTCTTC. The V and J genes are TRBV6-5 and TRBJ2-1, with D hard to call. Germline-derived CDR1 and CDR2 are MNHEY and SVGAGI. The CDR3 runs to 13 residues. V dropped 8 bases and J dropped 7 bases, with 15 bases sitting between them.

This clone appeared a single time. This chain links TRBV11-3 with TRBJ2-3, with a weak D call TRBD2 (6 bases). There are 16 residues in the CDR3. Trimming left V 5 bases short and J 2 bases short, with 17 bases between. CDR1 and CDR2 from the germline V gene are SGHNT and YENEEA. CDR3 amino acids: CASSPGRREHTDTQYF. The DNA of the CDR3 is TGTGCCAGCAGCCCGGGCAGGAGGGAACACACAGATACGCAGTATTTT. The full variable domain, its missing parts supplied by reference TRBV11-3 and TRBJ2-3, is EAGVVQSPRYKIIEKKQPVAFWCNPISGHNTLYWYLQNLGQGPELLIRYENEEAVDDSQLPKDRFSAERLKGVDSTLKIQPAELGDSAVYLCASSPGRREHTDTQYFGPGTRLTVL.

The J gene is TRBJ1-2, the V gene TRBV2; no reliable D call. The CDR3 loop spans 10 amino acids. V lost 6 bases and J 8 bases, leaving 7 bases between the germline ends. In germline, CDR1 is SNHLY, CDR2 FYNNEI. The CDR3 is CASRAHGYTF. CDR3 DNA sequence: TGTGCCAGCAGAGCACACGGCTACACCTTC. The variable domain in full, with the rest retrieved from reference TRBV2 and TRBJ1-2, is EPEVTQTPSHQVTQMGQEVILRCVPISNHLYFYWYRQILGQKVEFLVSFYNNEISEKSEIFDDQFSVERPDGSNFTLKIRSTKLEDSAMYFCASRAHGYTFGSGTRLTVV.